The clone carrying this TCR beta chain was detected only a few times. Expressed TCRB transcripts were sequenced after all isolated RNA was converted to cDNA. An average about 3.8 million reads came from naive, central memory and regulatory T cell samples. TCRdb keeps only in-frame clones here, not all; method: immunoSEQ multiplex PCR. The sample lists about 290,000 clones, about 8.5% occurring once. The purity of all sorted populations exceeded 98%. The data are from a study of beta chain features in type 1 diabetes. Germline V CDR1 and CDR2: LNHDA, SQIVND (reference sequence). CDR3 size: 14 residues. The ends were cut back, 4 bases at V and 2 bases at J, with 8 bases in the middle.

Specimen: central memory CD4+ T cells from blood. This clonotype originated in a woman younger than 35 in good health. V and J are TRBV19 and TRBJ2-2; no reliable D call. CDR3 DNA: TGTGCCAGTAGTAACAGAGCTAACACCGGGGAGCTGTTTTTT. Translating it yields CASSNRANTGELFF.